This entry describes one TCR beta chain. The data belong to a study of shared clonotypes between healthy human individuals. Generated by immunoSEQ multiplex PCR, the TCRdb table keeps only in-frame clones and is missing some. The repertoire holds about 2.4 million clones, with 90% to 95% as singletons. A CD45RA-negative memory subset and a CD45RA+ naive subset were separated from the CD4+ cells. CDR1 is MDHEN and CDR2 is SYDVKM in the germline V gene. The CDR3 extends over 15 amino acids. V shed 6 bases and J shed 0 bases, with 11 bases lying between them. J is TRBJ1-4 and V is TRBV28; D is ambiguous. This sequence was found in a man younger than 35 in good health. The sample was naive CD4+ T cells sorted from blood. The sample's subset: CD45RA+ positively selected. The CDR3 coding sequence is TGTGCCAGCAGCCCAAGGGCTGCAACTAATGAAAAACTGTTTTTT. As protein: CASSPRAATNEKLFF.